This T cell receptor (beta chain) came from a study of regulatory T cells in long-lasting Graves disease. With iRepertoire HTBI primers and Arm-PCR of CDR3 regions, TCR beta libraries were built. TCRdb re-derived calls from the multiplex PCR reads in MiXCR, one entry per CDR3 protein. The table has around 430,000 distinct CDR3 sequences, roughly 23% seen once. Regarding time point: persistent/refractory GD, antithyroid drugs over 5 years with positive TRAb. RNA extracted from PBMCs served as the sequencing template. Graves' disease diagnoses used American Thyroid Association guidelines. A remark on this clonotype: What it recognizes is unknown.

Whole-study findings and limits: Persistent patients had more shared public clonotypes (fewer than 3,000) than new patients (966). No thyroid tissue was studied; the work used peripheral blood only.

The germline gives CDR1 SEHNR, CDR2 FQNEAQ (reference sequence). The CDR3 is 16 residues long. With 5 bases removed from V and 3 bases from J, the gap between germline ends came to 16 bases. The V gene is TRBV7-9, the J gene TRBJ2-2, with D possibly being TRBD2 (6 bases). Sample: peripheral blood mononuclear cells (PBMCs), taken when the disease was refractory, from a patient treated with antithyroid drugs. This sequence originates from a female donor with Graves disease. CDR3 bases: TGTGCCAGCAGCCCCGTCATGGGAGGAGACACCGGGGAGCTGTTTTTT. Translation: CASSPVMGGDTGELFF.